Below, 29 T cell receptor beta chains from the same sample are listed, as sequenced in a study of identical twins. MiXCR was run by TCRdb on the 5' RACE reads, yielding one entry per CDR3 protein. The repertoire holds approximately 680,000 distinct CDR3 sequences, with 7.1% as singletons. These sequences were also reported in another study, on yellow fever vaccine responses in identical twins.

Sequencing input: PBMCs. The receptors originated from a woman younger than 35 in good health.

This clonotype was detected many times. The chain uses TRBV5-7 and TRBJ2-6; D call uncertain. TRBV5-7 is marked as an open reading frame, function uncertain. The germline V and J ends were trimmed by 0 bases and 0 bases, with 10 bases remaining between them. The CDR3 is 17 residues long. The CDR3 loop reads CASSLGTLSSGANVLTF. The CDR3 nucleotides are TGTGCCAGCAGCTTGGGTACCTTGAGCTCTGGGGCCAACGTCCTGACTTTC.

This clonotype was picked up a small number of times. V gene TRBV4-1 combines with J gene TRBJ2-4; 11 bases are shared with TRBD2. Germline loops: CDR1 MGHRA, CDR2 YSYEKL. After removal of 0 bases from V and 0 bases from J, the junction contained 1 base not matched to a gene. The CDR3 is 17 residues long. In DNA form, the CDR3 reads TGCGCCAGCAGCCAAGAGACTAGCGGGGTAGCCAAAAACATTCAGTACTTC. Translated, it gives CASSQETSGVAKNIQYF.

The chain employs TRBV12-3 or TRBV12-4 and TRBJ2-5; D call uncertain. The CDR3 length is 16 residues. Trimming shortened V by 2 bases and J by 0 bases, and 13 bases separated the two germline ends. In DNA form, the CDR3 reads TGTGCCAGCAGTTTAAGGGCCGGGCTGCACCAAGAGACCCAGTACTTC. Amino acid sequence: CASSLRAGLHQETQYF.

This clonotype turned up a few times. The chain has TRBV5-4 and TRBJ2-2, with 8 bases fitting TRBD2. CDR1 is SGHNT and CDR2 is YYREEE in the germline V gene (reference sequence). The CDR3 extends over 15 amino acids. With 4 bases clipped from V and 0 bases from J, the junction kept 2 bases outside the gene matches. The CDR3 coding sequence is TGTGCCAGCAGCCGGACTAGCCCGAACACCGGGGAGCTGTTTTTT. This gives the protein CASSRTSPNTGELFF.

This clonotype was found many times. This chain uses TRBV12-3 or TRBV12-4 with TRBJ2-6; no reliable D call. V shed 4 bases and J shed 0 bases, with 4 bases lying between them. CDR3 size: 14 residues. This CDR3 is CASSSISGANVLTF. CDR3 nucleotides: TGTGCCAGCAGTTCTATCTCTGGGGCCAACGTCCTGACTTTC.

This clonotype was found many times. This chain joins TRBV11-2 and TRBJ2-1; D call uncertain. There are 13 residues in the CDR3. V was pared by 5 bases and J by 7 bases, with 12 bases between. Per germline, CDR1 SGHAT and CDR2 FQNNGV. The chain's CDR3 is CASSQVRLNEQFF. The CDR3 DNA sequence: TGTGCCAGCAGCCAGGTCAGGTTGAATGAGCAGTTCTTC.

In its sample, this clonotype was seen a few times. The CDR3 loop is CASSSFKGPSYEQYF. The DNA of the CDR3 is TGTGCCAGCAGTTCTTTCAAGGGACCGAGCTACGAGCAGTACTTC. The rearrangement joins TRBV28 to TRBJ2-7; D assignment may be TRBD1 or TRBD2 (5 bases each). With 4 bases removed from V and 3 bases from J, the gap between germline ends came to 16 bases. The V gene's germline CDR1 is MDHEN and CDR2 SYDVKM. CDR3 length: 15 residues.

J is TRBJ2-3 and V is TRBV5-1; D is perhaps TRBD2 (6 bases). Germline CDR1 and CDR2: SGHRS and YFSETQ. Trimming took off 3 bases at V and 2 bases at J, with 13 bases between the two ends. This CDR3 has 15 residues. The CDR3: CASSSLGGTTDTQYF. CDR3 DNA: TGCGCCAGCAGCTCTCTTGGGGGGACCACAGATACGCAGTATTTT.

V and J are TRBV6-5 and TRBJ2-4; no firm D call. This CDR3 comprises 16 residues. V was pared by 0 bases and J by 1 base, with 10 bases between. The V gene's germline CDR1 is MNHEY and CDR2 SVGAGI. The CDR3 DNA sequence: TGTGCCAGCAGTTACTCGACGTTAGGGGCCAAAAACATTCAGTACTTC. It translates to CASSYSTLGAKNIQYF.

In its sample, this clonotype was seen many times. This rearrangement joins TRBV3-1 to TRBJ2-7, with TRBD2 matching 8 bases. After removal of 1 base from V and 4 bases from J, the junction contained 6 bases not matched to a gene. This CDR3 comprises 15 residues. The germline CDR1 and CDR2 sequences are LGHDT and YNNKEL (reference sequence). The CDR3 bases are TGTGCCAGCAGCCAAGGACCGGGGGGGCCGTACGAGCAGTACGTC. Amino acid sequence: CASSQGPGGPYEQYV.

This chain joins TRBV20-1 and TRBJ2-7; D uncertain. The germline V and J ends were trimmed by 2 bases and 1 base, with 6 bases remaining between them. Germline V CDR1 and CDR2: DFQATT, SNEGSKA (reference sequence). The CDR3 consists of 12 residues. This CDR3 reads CSARTLSYEQYF. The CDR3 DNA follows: TGCAGTGCTAGAACTCTATCCTACGAGCAGTACTTC.

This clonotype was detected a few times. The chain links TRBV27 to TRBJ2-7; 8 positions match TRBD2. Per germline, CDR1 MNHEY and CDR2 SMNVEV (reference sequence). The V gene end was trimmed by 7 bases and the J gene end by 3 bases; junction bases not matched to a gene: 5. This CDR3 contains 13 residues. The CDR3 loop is CASILSGNYEQYF. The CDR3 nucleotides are TGTGCCAGCATCCTTAGCGGGAACTACGAGCAGTACTTC.

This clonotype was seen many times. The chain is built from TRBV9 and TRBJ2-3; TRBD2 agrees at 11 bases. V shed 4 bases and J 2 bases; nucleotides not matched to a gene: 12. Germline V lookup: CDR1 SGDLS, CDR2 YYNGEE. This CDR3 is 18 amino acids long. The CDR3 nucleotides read TGTGCCAGCAGCCCCCTGAGCGGGACTAGCGGAATCACAGATACGCAGTATTTT. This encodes CASSPLSGTSGITDTQYF.

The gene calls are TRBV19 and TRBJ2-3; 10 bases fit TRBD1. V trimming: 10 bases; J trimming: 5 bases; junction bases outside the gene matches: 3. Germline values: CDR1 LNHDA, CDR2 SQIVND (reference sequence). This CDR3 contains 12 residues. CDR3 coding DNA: TGTGCCACGACAGGGGGCGTAGATACGCAGTATTTT. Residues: CATTGGVDTQYF.

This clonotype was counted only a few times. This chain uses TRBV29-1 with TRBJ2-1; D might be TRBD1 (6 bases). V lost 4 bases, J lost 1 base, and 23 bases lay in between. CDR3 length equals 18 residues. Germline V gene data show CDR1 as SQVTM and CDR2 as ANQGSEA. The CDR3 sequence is CSVVGAFRGMGSYNEQFF. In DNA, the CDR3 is TGCAGCGTTGTGGGGGCATTTAGGGGAATGGGGTCCTACAATGAGCAGTTCTTC.

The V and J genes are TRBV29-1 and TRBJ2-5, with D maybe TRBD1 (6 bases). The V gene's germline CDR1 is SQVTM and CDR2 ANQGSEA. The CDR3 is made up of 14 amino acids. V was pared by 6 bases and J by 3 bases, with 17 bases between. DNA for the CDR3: TGCAGCGTGGGGAAGGGACATCTTAAAGAGACCCAGTACTTC. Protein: CSVGKGHLKETQYF.

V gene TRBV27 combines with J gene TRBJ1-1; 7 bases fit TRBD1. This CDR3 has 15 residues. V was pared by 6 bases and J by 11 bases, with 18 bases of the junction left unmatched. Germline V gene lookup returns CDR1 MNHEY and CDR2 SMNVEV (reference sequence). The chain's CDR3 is CASSSTKDRRHGAFF. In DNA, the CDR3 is TGTGCCAGCAGCTCCACCAAGGACAGGCGCCACGGGGCTTTCTTT.

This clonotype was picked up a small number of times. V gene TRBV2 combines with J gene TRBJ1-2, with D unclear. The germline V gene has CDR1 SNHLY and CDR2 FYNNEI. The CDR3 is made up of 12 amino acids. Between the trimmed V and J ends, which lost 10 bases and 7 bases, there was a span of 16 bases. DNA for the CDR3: TGTGCCAAAGGCGCGATTCACTCTGGCTACACCTTC. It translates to CAKGAIHSGYTF.

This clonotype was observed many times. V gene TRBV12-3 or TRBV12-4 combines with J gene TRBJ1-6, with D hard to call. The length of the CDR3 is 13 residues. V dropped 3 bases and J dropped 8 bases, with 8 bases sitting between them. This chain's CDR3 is CASSFARDSPLHF. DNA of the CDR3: TGTGCCAGCAGTTTTGCCAGAGATTCACCCCTCCACTTT.

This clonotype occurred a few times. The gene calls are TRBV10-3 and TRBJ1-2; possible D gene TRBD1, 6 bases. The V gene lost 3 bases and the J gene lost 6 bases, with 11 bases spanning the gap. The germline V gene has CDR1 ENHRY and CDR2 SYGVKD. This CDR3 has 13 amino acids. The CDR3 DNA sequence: TGTGCCATCAGTGAACGGACAGTGGATGGCTACACCTTC. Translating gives CAISERTVDGYTF.

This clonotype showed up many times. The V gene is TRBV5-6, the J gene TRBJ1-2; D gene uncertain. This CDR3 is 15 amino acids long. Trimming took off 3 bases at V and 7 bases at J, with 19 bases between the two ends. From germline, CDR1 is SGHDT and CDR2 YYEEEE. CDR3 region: CASSSSDGPRGGYTF. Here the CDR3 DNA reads TGTGCCAGCAGCTCTTCGGACGGGCCTCGAGGTGGCTACACCTTC.

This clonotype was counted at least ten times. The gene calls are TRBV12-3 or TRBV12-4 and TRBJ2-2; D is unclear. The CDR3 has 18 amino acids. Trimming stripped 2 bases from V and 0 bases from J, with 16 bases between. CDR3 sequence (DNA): TGTGCCAGCAGTTTAAGTCTGGCAGGCCTAGCGAACACCGGGGAGCTGTTTTTT. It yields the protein CASSLSLAGLANTGELFF.

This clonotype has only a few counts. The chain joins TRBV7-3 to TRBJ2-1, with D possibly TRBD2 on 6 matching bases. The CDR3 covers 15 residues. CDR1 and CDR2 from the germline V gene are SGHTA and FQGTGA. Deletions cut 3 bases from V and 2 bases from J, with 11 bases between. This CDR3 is CASSFIGTAYNEQFF. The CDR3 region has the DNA TGTGCCAGCAGCTTCATCGGGACTGCCTACAATGAGCAGTTCTTC.

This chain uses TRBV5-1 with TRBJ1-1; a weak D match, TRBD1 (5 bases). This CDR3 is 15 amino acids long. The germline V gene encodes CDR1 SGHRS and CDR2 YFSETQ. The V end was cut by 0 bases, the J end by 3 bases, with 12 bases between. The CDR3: CASSLEVGRDTEAFF. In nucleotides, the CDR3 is TGCGCCAGCAGCTTGGAGGTGGGGCGCGACACTGAAGCTTTCTTT.

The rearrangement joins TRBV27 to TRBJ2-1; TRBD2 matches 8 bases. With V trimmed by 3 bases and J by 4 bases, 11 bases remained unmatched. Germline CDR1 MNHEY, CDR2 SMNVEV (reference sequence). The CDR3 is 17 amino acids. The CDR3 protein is CASSFLWASGLYNEQFF. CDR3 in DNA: TGTGCCAGCAGTTTCCTCTGGGCTAGCGGGTTGTACAATGAGCAGTTCTTC.

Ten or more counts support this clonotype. The CDR3 DNA sequence: TGCAGCGCCGGTTTCTACGGTCAAGAGACCCAGTACTTC. This translates into CSAGFYGQETQYF. The rearrangement uses TRBV29-1 and TRBJ2-5; D gene uncertain. CDR1 is SQVTM and CDR2 is ANQGSEA in the germline V gene. The CDR3 is 13 residues long. Trimming removed 7 bases from V and 2 bases from J, with 14 bases in between.

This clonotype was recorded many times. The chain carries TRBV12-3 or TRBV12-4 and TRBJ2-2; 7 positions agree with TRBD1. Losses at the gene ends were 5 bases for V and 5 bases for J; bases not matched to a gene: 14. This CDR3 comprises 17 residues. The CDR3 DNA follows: TGTGCCAGCAGTCTTCCAAGTGACAGGGTATCTACCGGGGAGCTGTTTTTT. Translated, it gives CASSLPSDRVSTGELFF.

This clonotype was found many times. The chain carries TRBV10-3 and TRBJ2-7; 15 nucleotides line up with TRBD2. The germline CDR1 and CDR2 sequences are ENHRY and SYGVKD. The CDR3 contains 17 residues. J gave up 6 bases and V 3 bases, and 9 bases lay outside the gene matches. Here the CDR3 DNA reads TGTGCCATCAGTGATCTGACGGGACTAGCGGGAGGTTCCGAGCAGTACTTC. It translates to CAISDLTGLAGGSEQYF.

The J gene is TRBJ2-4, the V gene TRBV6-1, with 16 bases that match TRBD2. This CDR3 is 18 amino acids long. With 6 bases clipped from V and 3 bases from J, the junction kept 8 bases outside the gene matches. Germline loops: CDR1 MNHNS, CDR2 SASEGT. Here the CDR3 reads CASSPGLAGGPGKNIQYF. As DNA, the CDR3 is TGTGCCAGCAGCCCGGGACTAGCGGGGGGGCCTGGCAAAAACATTCAGTACTTC.